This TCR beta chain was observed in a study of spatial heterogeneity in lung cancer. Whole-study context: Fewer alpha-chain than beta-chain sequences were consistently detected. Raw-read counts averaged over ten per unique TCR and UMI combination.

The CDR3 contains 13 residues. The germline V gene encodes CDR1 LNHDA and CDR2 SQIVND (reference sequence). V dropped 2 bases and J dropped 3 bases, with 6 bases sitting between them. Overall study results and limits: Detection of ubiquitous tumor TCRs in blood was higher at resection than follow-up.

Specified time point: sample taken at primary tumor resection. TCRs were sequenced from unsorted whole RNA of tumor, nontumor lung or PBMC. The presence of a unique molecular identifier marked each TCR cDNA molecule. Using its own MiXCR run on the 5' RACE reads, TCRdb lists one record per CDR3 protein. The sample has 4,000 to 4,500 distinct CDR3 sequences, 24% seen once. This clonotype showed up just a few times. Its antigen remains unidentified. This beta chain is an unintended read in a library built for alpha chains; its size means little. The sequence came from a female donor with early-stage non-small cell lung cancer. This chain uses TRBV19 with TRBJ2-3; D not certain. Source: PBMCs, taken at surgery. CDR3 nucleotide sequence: TGTGCCAGTAGTATATCCAGGACAGATACGCAGTATTTT. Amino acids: CASSISRTDTQYF.